This T cell receptor beta chain was retrieved from a study of Ad26.COV2.S vaccination and SARS-CoV-2 variants. Study-wide background: Donor joined the COV1001 Ad26.COV2.S trial arm. Study-wide results and caveats: Overall T cell responses may have been underestimated by the analyses of TCR breadth and depth.

With respect to this clone: The antigen is undetermined. The same CDR3 also results from other DNA sequences found in this sample.

Treatment meaning: around 19 received Ad26.COV2.S at low or high dose, single or two shots; about 5 received placebo; per-sample allocation not given. Sampling happened 63 days after the first vaccine or placebo injection. The protocol was immunoSEQ multiplex PCR, while the TCRdb copy is restricted to in-frame clones and leaves out a portion. In the table there are fewer than 900,000 clones, approximately 88% of which are singletons. The CDR3 has 14 amino acids. Per germline, CDR1 LGHDT and CDR2 YNNKEL (reference sequence). Trimming removed 3 bases from V and 1 base from J, with 6 bases in between. Sequenced here: peripheral blood, sampled in a trial of Ad26.COV2.S vaccine versus placebo. This TCR came from a person aged 18 to 65 who received the Ad26.COV2.S COVID-19 vaccine or a placebo. This chain uses TRBV3-1 (or the pseudogene TRBV3-2) with TRBJ1-4, with no clear D. The CDR3 protein is CASSQRGTNEKLFF. As DNA, the CDR3 is TGTGCCAGCAGCCAGCGGGGAACTAATGAAAAACTGTTTTTT.